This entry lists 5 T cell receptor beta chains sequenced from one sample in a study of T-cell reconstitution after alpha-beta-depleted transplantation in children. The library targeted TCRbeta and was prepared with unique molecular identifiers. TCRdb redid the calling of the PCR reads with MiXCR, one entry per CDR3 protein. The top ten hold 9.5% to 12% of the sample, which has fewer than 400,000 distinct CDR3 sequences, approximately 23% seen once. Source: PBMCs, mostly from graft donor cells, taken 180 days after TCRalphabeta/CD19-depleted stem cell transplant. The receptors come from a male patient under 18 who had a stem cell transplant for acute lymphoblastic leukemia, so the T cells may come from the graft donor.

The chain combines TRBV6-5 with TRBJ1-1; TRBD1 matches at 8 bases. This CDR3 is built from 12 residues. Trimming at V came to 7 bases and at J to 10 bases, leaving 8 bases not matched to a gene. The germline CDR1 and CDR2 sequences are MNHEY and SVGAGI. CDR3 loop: CASTDRGYGAFF. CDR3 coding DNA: TGTGCCAGCACCGACAGGGGATACGGAGCTTTCTTT.

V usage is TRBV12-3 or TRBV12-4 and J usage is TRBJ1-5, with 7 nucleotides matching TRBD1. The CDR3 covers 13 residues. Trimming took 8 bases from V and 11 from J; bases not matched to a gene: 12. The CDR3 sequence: CASRPEGAEAQHF. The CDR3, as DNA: TGTGCCAGCCGCCCTGAGGGGGCAGAAGCCCAGCATTTT.

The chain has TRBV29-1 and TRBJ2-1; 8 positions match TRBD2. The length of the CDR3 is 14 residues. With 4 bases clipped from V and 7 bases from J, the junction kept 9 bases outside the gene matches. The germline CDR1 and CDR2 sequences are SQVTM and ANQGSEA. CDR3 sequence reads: CSVVTKREINEQFF. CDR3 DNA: TGCAGCGTTGTAACTAAGCGGGAGATAAATGAGCAGTTCTTC.

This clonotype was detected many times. The CDR3 DNA sequence: TGCGCCAGCAGCTCAATTTTGGGACAGCAAGAGACCCAGTACTTC. Its protein is CASSSILGQQETQYF. This chain links TRBV5-1 with TRBJ2-5; TRBD1 matches at 7 bases. V gave up 3 bases and J gave up 2 bases; unmatched junction bases: 7. The CDR3 is 15 amino acids. CDR1 is SGHRS, CDR2 YFSETQ, per germline. Filled out from reference TRBV5-1 and TRBJ2-5, the complete variable domain reads KAGVTQTPRYLIKTRGQQVTLSCSPISGHRSVSWYQQTPGQGLQFLFEYFSETQRNKGNFPGRFSGRQFSNSRSEMNVSTLELGDSALYLCASSSILGQQETQYFGPGTRLLVL.

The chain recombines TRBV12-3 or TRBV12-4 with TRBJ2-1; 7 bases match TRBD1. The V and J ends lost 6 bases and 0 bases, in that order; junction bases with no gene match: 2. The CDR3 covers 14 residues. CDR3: CASRQGSSYNEQFF. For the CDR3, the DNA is TGTGCCAGCAGACAGGGGAGCTCCTACAATGAGCAGTTCTTC.